This note documents a single TCR beta chain sequence. Its antigen remains unknown. The data are from a study of cytomegalovirus exposure and HLA in healthy donors. PCR involved 60 Vbeta and 13 Jbeta primers. Repertoires were generated with immunoSEQ multiplex PCR, while TCRdb's copy carries only in-frame clones and drops some. The table shows around 65,000 clones, with roughly four fifths occurring only once. General study findings and limits: In a later analysis, at a false discovery rate of 0.05, 16,951 TCR beta sequences were associated with HLA alleles. For most TCR sequences rarity was the rule, although some public TCRs occurred in many donors. For cytomegalovirus status, the classifier reportedly gave diagnoses with high specificity and sensitivity.

Healthy bone marrow donors made up the donors. The CDR3 runs 16 residues. From germline, CDR1 is SGHVS and CDR2 FQNEAQ. V gave up 5 bases and J gave up 0 bases, with 17 bases separating them. The receptor comes from a woman aged 25 to 45 in good health and CMV-seropositive. The chain uses TRBV7-8 and TRBJ2-7; possibly TRBD2 for D (6 bases). The sample consisted of PBMCs. CDR3 coding DNA: TGTGCCAGCAGCCCCCGCTCTAGCGCGAGCTCCTACGAGCAGTACTTC. Protein sequence: CASSPRSSASSYEQYF.